This TCR beta chain came from a study of CD8+ T cells in alopecia areata. Across the study: Scalp area affected, as a percentage, set the severity score of treated patients.

As the sequencing template, cDNA was produced by extracting RNA and reverse transcribing it. The assay was immunoSEQ multiplex PCR, and TCRdb's table has in-frame clones only and misses some. The sample holds about 190,000 clones, 60% seen once. As for treatment: oral pan-JAK inhibitor, 5-10 mg twice daily. This sequence originates from a human donor with alopecia areata. The sequenced sample was CD4+ T cells sorted from blood, obtained at week 24, from a patient treated with tofacitinib.

The CDR3 DNA sequence: TGTGCCAGCAGCCGGGCGACAGGGAACTATGGCTACACCTTC. Its translation is CASSRATGNYGYTF. The chain uses TRBV7-6 and TRBJ1-2; 7 bases match TRBD1. The CDR3 extends over 14 amino acids. After removal of 5 bases from V and 2 bases from J, the junction contained 5 bases not matched to a gene. In germline, CDR1 is SGHVS, CDR2 FNYEAQ.